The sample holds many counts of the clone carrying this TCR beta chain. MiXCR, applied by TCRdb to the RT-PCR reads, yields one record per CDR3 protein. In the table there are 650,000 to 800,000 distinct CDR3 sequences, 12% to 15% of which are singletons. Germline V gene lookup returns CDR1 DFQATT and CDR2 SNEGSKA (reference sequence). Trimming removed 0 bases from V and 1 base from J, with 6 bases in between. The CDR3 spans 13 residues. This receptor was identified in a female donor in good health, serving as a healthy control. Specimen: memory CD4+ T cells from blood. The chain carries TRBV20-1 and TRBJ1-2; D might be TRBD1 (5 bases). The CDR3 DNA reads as TGCAGTGCTAGAGAAGGGGTTAACTATGGCTACACCTTC. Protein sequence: CSAREGVNYGYTF.